This entry is about one T cell receptor (beta chain). Its matching antigen is unknown. The sample belongs to a study of vaccination and CD4 T cells after COVID-19. Study in general: Overlapping spike peptides of SARS-CoV-2, HCoV-NL63, HCoV-OC43 and HCoV-229E stimulated the cells.

As to treatment: approximately 11-day PBMC culture with coronavirus spike peptide pools or control peptides (ViraFEST assay). This CDR3 region has 14 residues. The germline gives CDR1 SGHAT, CDR2 FQNNGV. The V gene end was trimmed by 5 bases and the J gene end by 5 bases; junction bases not matched to a gene: 5. An Oncomine TCR Beta short-read assay was used to sequence the DNA from cultured CD4+ T cells. TCRdb analysed the PCR reads with MiXCR anew, one entry per CDR3 protein. The data show roughly 24,000 distinct CDR3 sequences, 55% to 70% seen once. The receptor's source is a human donor who had recovered from COVID-19. The chain joins TRBV11-2 to TRBJ2-5; 10 bases are shared with TRBD1. Sequenced input: CD4+ T cells from blood, cultured in vitro. This CDR3 is CASSPTGGRETQYF. Written as DNA, the CDR3 is TGTGCCAGCAGCCCGACAGGGGGCAGGGAGACCCAGTACTTC.